This T cell receptor beta chain comes out of a study of shared clonotypes between healthy human individuals. Looking at the study overall: The study used three CD4 naive, three CD4 memory, two CD8 naive and one CD8 memory plate per donor.

The table came from immunoSEQ multiplex PCR; TCRdb's copy has only in-frame clones and leaves some out. The data show about 2.3 million clones, with 85% to 95% seen just once and about 0.39% held by the top ten. Germline-derived CDR1 and CDR2 are LGHNA and YNFKEQ. The J segment lost 3 bases and the V segment lost 0 bases, leaving 2 bases of the junction unmatched. CDR3 length: 14 residues. A word on this clone: Its target is not known.

Study conclusions and caveats: Estimated richness was generally greater in naive than memory subsets.

The specimen was naive CD4+ T cells from PBMCs. Subset noted: CD45RA+ positively selected. The sequence was obtained from a man aged 18 to 29 in good health. Some clones in this sample may be carry-over from other donors' samples. The rearrangement joins TRBV4-2 to TRBJ2-7, with TRBD2 identical over 7 bases. The CDR3 bases are TGTGCCAGCAGCCAAGACCCTAGCGGCTACGAGCAGTACTTC. This translates into CASSQDPSGYEQYF.